A single sample gave rise to the 21 T cell receptor beta chains below, sequenced in a study of shared clonotypes between healthy human individuals. TCRdb's copy holds only in-frame clones and misses some; the assay was immunoSEQ multiplex PCR. The sample comprises around 1.1 million clones, about 80% of which are singletons, and 0.5% to 0.65% rests with the top ten. Source material: memory CD4+ T cells from PBMCs. Subset given: CD45RA-negative fraction. The receptors stem from a young man in good health. Some clones in this sample may be carry-over from other donors' samples.

With respect to this clone: With a far larger clone one base away, a read error is the likely cause. The J gene is TRBJ2-1, the V gene TRBV27; 9 bases fit TRBD2. Germline V gene lookup returns CDR1 MNHEY and CDR2 SMNVEV (reference sequence). V gave up 6 bases and J gave up 0 bases; unmatched junction bases: 3. CDR3 size: 15 residues. The CDR3 DNA reads as TGTGCCAGCAGACTTAGCGGGAGCTCCTACAATGAGCAGTTCTTC. It translates to CASRLSGSSYNEQFF.

Details on this clone: This likely came from a read error, as a far larger clone is one base away. Other DNA sequences of this sample code for an identical CDR3. The chain couples TRBV30 to TRBJ1-3, with D unresolved. Germline V gene data show CDR1 as GTSNPN and CDR2 as SVGIG (reference sequence). Trimming pared 0 bases from V and 0 bases from J, leaving 6 bases between. There are 14 residues in the CDR3. The CDR3 is CAWSVGSSGNTIYF. In nucleotides, the CDR3 is TGTGCCTGGAGTGTAGGGTCCTCTGGAAACACCATATATTTT.

Points on this clone: One base away lies a much larger clone, so this may be a sequencing read error. This chain uses TRBV30 with TRBJ1-6; no clear D. The germline gives CDR1 GTSNPN, CDR2 SVGIG (reference sequence). CDR3 length: 14 residues. Trimming cost V 0 bases and J 5 bases, with 8 bases left between them. CDR3 sequence: CAWSVGNHNSPLHF. The CDR3 DNA sequence: TGTGCCTGGAGTGTAGGGAACCATAATTCACCCCTCCACTTT.

The rearrangement links TRBV5-1 to TRBJ1-2; weak D call: TRBD1 (6 bases). The CDR3 sequence is 15 residues long. CDR1 and CDR2 (germline): SGHRS, YFSETQ. Trimming pared 6 bases from V and 4 bases from J, leaving 19 bases between. The CDR3 DNA reads as TGCGCCAGCACCCCTGGTCGGGGGCCTATCTATGGCTACACCTTC. This gives the protein CASTPGRGPIYGYTF.

This clone was picked up one time. The chain combines TRBV4-3 with TRBJ1-2; D not certain. Germline V gene lookup returns CDR1 LGHNA and CDR2 YSLEER. The CDR3 is 15 residues long. The V and J ends lost 2 bases and 5 bases respectively, with 15 bases between them. The CDR3 is CASSQQLVASYGYTF. CDR3 bases: TGCGCCAGCAGCCAACAGCTTGTGGCTAGTTATGGCTACACCTTC.

The chain recombines TRBV10-3 with TRBJ2-3; 9 nucleotides agree with TRBD2. Germline CDR1 ENHRY, CDR2 SYGVKD. V was clipped by 6 bases and J by 6 bases; unmatched bases: 7. The CDR3 totals 14 residues. CDR3 amino acids: CAISRVAGDDTQYF. As DNA, the CDR3 is TGTGCCATCAGCCGAGTAGCGGGAGATGATACGCAGTATTTT.

This chain connects TRBV28 to TRBJ1-1; D possibly corresponds to TRBD1 (5 bases). Trimming removed 4 bases at V and 10 bases at J, with 19 bases between. In germline, CDR1 is MDHEN, CDR2 SYDVKM. There are 14 residues in the CDR3. The CDR3, as DNA: TGTGCCAGCAGTTCCCGACTCGACGGGGGTACAGCTTTCTTT. Translation: CASSSRLDGGTAFF.

The CDR3 region is CASSEWGKDQPQHF. The CDR3 coding sequence is TGTGCCAGCAGTGAATGGGGGAAGGATCAGCCCCAGCATTTT. The chain uses TRBV2 and TRBJ1-5; D is perhaps TRBD1 (5 bases). Trimming removed 2 bases from V and 5 bases from J, with 10 bases in between. The germline V gene encodes CDR1 SNHLY and CDR2 FYNNEI. The CDR3 loop spans 14 amino acids.

The chain combines TRBV27 with TRBJ2-1, with 14 positions matching TRBD2. V dropped 3 bases and J dropped 9; count of bases not matched to a gene: 10. The CDR3 consists of 17 residues. Germline values: CDR1 MNHEY, CDR2 SMNVEV (reference sequence). The CDR3 nucleotides read TGTGCCAGCAGTTTTAGCGTAGGACTAGCGGGAGGCGGTGAGCAGTTCTTC. Residues: CASSFSVGLAGGGEQFF.

The chain combines TRBV7-2 with TRBJ2-7; 8 bases match TRBD2. The CDR3 extends over 16 amino acids. The V gene's germline CDR1 is SGHTA and CDR2 FQGNSA. V was pared by 1 base and J by 0 bases, with 5 bases of the junction left unmatched. The DNA of the CDR3 is TGTGCCAGCAGCTTAGGGGCGGGGGGCGCCTCCTACGAGCAGTACTTC. Amino acid sequence: CASSLGAGGASYEQYF.

This chain connects TRBV30 to TRBJ2-7; 7 bases align to TRBD1. This CDR3 is built from 16 residues. With 2 bases clipped from V and 5 bases from J, the junction kept 15 bases outside the gene matches. Germline V gives CDR1 GTSNPN, CDR2 SVGIG (reference sequence). CDR3 sequence reads: CAWSLSGRQGLHEQYF. The CDR3 region has the DNA TGTGCCTGGAGTTTGTCGGGGAGACAGGGTCTCCACGAGCAGTACTTC.

The V gene is TRBV28, the J gene TRBJ2-5; possibly TRBD2 for D (5 bases). Trimming cost V 5 bases and J 4 bases, with 14 bases left between them. This CDR3 contains 14 residues. Looked up from germline, CDR1 is MDHEN and CDR2 is SYDVKM. CDR3 in DNA: TGTGCCAGCAGTAGGATAGAGAGCGGAGAGACCCAGTACTTC. Protein: CASSRIESGETQYF.

The chain uses TRBV2 and TRBJ2-6; D unclear. V was cut by 8 bases and J by 2 bases, with 10 bases left in between. The CDR3 totals 14 residues. Germline loops: CDR1 SNHLY, CDR2 FYNNEI. This chain's CDR3 is CASLPVAGANVLTF. As DNA, the CDR3 is TGTGCCAGCCTTCCGGTAGCTGGGGCCAACGTCCTGACTTTC.

This chain joins TRBV11-2 and TRBJ2-7; D tentatively fits TRBD1 or TRBD2 (5 bases each). V shed 0 bases and J shed 2 bases, with 11 bases lying between them. This CDR3 comprises 15 residues. Per the germline V gene, CDR1 is SGHAT and CDR2 is FQNNGV. The DNA for the CDR3 is TGTGCCAGCAGCTTAGAACGGGACGGGACCTACGAGCAGTACTTC. It is translated as CASSLERDGTYEQYF.

The chain is built from TRBV7-2 and TRBJ1-4; 9 nucleotides line up with TRBD1. The CDR3 length is 13 residues. Germline loops: CDR1 SGHTA, CDR2 FQGNSA. Trimming at V came to 6 bases and at J to 7 bases, leaving 3 bases not matched to a gene. CDR3 region: CASRQGASEKLFF. CDR3 DNA: TGTGCCAGCAGACAGGGGGCGTCTGAAAAACTGTTTTTT.

The chain has TRBV28 and TRBJ1-1; D is perhaps TRBD1 (5 bases). The ends were cut back, 7 bases at V and 1 base at J, with 10 bases in the middle. Germline V gene lookup returns CDR1 MDHEN and CDR2 SYDVKM. This CDR3 comprises 13 residues. The DNA of the CDR3 is TGTGCCAGCACCGGGCAGGGGAACACTGAAGCTTTCTTT. Protein sequence: CASTGQGNTEAFF.

This clone was seen once. The J gene is TRBJ2-1, the V gene TRBV5-1; D tentatively reads TRBD1 or TRBD2 (5 bases each). Trimming left V 4 bases short and J 7 bases short, with 18 bases between. Germline V gene sequence: CDR1 SGHRS, CDR2 YFSETQ. This CDR3 spans 15 amino acids. The CDR3 region is CASSVGTSPVNEQFF. The CDR3 DNA reads as TGCGCCAGCAGCGTAGGGACCAGCCCCGTGAATGAGCAGTTCTTC. Drawing the rest from reference TRBV5-1 and TRBJ2-1, the complete variable domain is KAGVTQTPRYLIKTRGQQVTLSCSPISGHRSVSWYQQTPGQGLQFLFEYFSETQRNKGNFPGRFSGRQFSNSRSEMNVSTLELGDSALYLCASSVGTSPVNEQFFGPGTRLTVL.

The DNA for the CDR3 is TGCGCCAGCAGCCAAGATTGGGTTGGGTCTGGGGCCAACGTCCTGACTTTC. Encoded protein: CASSQDWVGSGANVLTF. The V gene is TRBV4-1, the J gene TRBJ2-6; D not resolved. The V end was cut by 0 bases, the J end by 1 base, with 10 bases between. CDR1 MGHRA and CDR2 YSYEKL come from the germline V gene. The CDR3 consists of 17 residues.

This sequence joins TRBV6-6 and TRBJ2-5; D might be TRBD1 or TRBD2, each matching 5 bases. The CDR3 covers 15 residues. The V end lost 4 bases, the J end lost 2 bases, and 14 bases lay between the germline ends. CDR1 is MNHNY and CDR2 is SVGAGI in the germline V gene (reference sequence). The CDR3 coding sequence is TGTGCCAGCAGTTTCGTCCAGGGCGGGCAAGAGACCCAGTACTTC. It is translated as CASSFVQGGQETQYF.

The gene calls are TRBV5-8 and TRBJ1-1, with 7 bases lining up with TRBD1. Germline CDR1 SGHTS, CDR2 YDEGEE. V shed 2 bases, J shed 3 bases, and the junction held 4 bases outside the gene matches. The CDR3 is made up of 14 amino acids. The CDR3 DNA is TGTGCCAGCAGCTTCGTGACAGGGTACACTGAAGCTTTCTTT. Translating it yields CASSFVTGYTEAFF. Using reference TRBV5-8 and TRBJ1-1 for the parts outside the CDR3, the full variable domain is EAGVTQSPTHLIKTRGQQATLRCSPISGHTSVYWYQQALGLGLQFLLWYDEGEERNRGNFPPRFSGRQFPNYSSELNVNALELEDSALYLCASSFVTGYTEAFFGQGTRLTVV.

The chain combines TRBV7-3 with TRBJ2-5; 13 nucleotides align to TRBD2. There are 16 residues in the CDR3. J lost 5 bases, V lost 5 bases, and 8 bases had no gene match. The germline gives CDR1 SGHTA, CDR2 FQGTGA. The CDR3 DNA follows: TGTGCCAGCAGCCCCGGACTAGCGGGAGTAGATGAGACCCAGTACTTC. It codes for CASSPGLAGVDETQYF.